This TCR beta chain was sequenced for a study of T cell responses to AZD1222 COVID-19 vaccine. General study findings and limits: Spike-specific TCR breadth and depth both grew after two AZD1222 doses. With dominance at 160-218 and 743-854, vaccine-associated CD4 TCRs spanned spike.

To note about this clone: Its specificity is not known.

Doses given second, at about 4 or about 12 weeks, were pooled. Measured with immunoSEQ multiplex PCR; TCRdb has only the in-frame clones, and not every one. The sample has about 100,000 clones; about 92% are singletons. V dropped 5 bases and J dropped 2 bases, with 9 bases sitting between them. The CDR3 runs to 13 residues. CDR1 and CDR2 from the germline V gene are SGHVS and FQNEAQ. Material: peripheral blood, obtained 28 days after the second AZD1222 dose. The source of this sequence is an adult who received the AZD1222 COVID-19 vaccine. This chain uses TRBV7-8 with TRBJ1-2; D is ambiguous. The CDR3 spells CASSLGQNYGYTF. CDR3 sequence (DNA): TGTGCCAGCAGCCTGGGCCAAAACTATGGCTACACCTTC.